These 2 T cell receptor beta chains came from one sample sequenced in a study of blood T cell repertoires in COVID-19. Some clones are missing from TCRdb's copy, which holds only in-frame ones; the method was immunoSEQ multiplex PCR. The sample contains 200,000 to 250,000 clones, about nine tenths of which appear only once. The specimen was peripheral blood. The source of these receptors is a man aged 45-65 years with COVID-19, enrolled during active disease.

V usage is TRBV4-3 and J usage is TRBJ1-4; the match to TRBD1 covers 8 bases. The junction had 6 bases not matched to a gene; V was cut back by 1 base and J by 5 bases. Germline CDR1 is LGHNA and CDR2 is YSLEER. The CDR3 extends over 16 amino acids. Here the CDR3 DNA reads TGCGCCAGCAGCCAAGGTTTCGGACAGGGCAATGAAAAACTGTTTTTT. Its translation: CASSQGFGQGNEKLFF.

This clone was observed a few times. J is TRBJ2-7 and V is TRBV5-4, with D possibly matching TRBD1 (6 bases). The germline V and J ends were trimmed by 2 bases and 0 bases, with 9 bases remaining between them. Germline V gene lookup returns CDR1 SGHNT and CDR2 YYREEE (reference sequence). CDR3 length equals 14 residues. As DNA, the CDR3 is TGTGCCAGCAGCTTACAGGGTCCCTCCTACGAGCAGTACTTC. It translates to CASSLQGPSYEQYF. Full variable domain (missing parts from reference TRBV5-4 and TRBJ2-7): ETGVTQSPTHLIKTRGQQVTLRCSSQSGHNTVSWYQQALGQGPQFIFQYYREEENGRGNFPPRFSGLQFPNYSSELNVNALELDDSALYLCASSLQGPSYEQYFGPGTRLTVT.